Presented here are 12 T cell receptor beta chains from one specimen sequenced in a study of CD8 T cells in Susac syndrome (dated by TCRdb to the late 2010s). Library preparation used the immunoSEQ multiplex PCR assay. RNA was extracted using the RNeasy kit, and roughly 0.5 to 1 ug of the RNA was reverse transcribed with random hexamers. The raw public data were reprocessed by TCRdb itself: fastp quality trimming at Q25, MiXCR clonotype calling, in-frame beta chains only. Each CDR3 protein gets just one entry, which takes the most common genes and DNA from the rows behind it. The sample table contains 120,000 or so distinct CDR3 sequences; only one count was recorded for around 94% of them. The ten top clones hold less than 0.25% of the sample. Material: CD8+ T cells from PBMCs. Receptor source: a human donor with Susac syndrome.

V is TRBV4-3 and J is TRBJ2-7, with 9 bases fitting TRBD1. CDR3 length: 17 residues. Germline loops: CDR1 LGHNA, CDR2 YSLEER. V lost 6 bases and J lost 5; bases outside the gene matches: 17. The CDR3 DNA is TGCGCCAGCAGACTCGGGACAGGGTCCAAGGGGTTGGACGAGCAGTACTTC. The encoded protein is CASRLGTGSKGLDEQYF.

J is TRBJ2-3 and V is TRBV27; TRBD2 matches at 8 bases. There are 17 residues in the CDR3. Germline V gene lookup returns CDR1 MNHEY and CDR2 SMNVEV (reference sequence). The V gene end was trimmed by 3 bases and the J gene end by 5 bases; junction bases not matched to a gene: 13. The CDR3 DNA reads TGTGCCAGCAGTTTTTTGCGGGAGGACCGCCGGGGAGATACGCAGTATTTT. Amino acids: CASSFLREDRRGDTQYF.

This chain connects TRBV11-2 to TRBJ2-1; 16 nucleotides align to TRBD2. The ends lost 5 bases at V and 14 bases at J; junction bases unmatched: 6. Germline lookup yields CDR1 SGHAT and CDR2 FQNNGV. CDR3 length: 14 residues. Here the CDR3 DNA reads TGTGCCAGCAGCCCGGGGACTAGCGGGAGGGCAGAGTTCTTC. Residues: CASSPGTSGRAEFF.

V and J are TRBV20-1 and TRBJ2-7, with D perhaps matching TRBD1 (7 bases). The V gene lost 0 bases and the J gene lost 3 bases, with 18 bases spanning the gap. Germline V gene lookup returns CDR1 DFQATT and CDR2 SNEGSKA (reference sequence). The CDR3 has 16 residues. In nucleotides, the CDR3 is TGCAGTGCTAGAGATCTGCGATGGGGGGACAGCTACGAGCAGTACTTC. Translation gives CSARDLRWGDSYEQYF.

On this clonotype itself: Germline is not matched at one junction end, which may reflect a read error. The J gene is TRBJ1-4, the V gene TRBV4-1, with D possibly matching TRBD1 (6 bases). In germline, CDR1 is MGHRA, CDR2 YSYEKL. The CDR3 is made up of 15 amino acids. Here the CDR3 DNA reads TGTGCCAGCAGCCAAGACCGGGGACAACACGAAAAACTGTTTTTT. Its translation is CASSQDRGQHEKLFF.

The chain employs TRBV12-3 or TRBV12-4 and TRBJ2-7, with 9 bases aligning to TRBD1. The J segment lost 2 bases and the V segment lost 5 bases, leaving 4 bases of the junction unmatched. The CDR3 length is 14 residues. Here the CDR3 DNA reads TGTGCCAGCAGTCTCCGACAGGGGGCCTACGAGCAGTACTTC. Translated: CASSLRQGAYEQYF.

The rearrangement uses TRBV11-2 and TRBJ2-7; no clear D. The CDR3 is 12 residues long. Trimming removed 5 bases at V and 6 bases at J, with 11 bases between. The germline CDR1 and CDR2 sequences are SGHAT and FQNNGV. In nucleotides, the CDR3 is TGTGCCAGCAGCCTACCTCCGGGCGAGCAGTACTTC. Amino acid sequence: CASSLPPGEQYF.

The V call is TRBV7-9, the J call TRBJ2-3; 12 bases agree with TRBD2. The CDR3 loop spans 15 amino acids. Germline V gene lookup returns CDR1 SEHNR and CDR2 FQNEAQ (reference sequence). After removal of 6 bases from V and 1 base from J, the junction contained 2 bases not matched to a gene. The CDR3 loop reads CASRGLAGCTDTQYF. CDR3 bases: TGTGCCAGCAGGGGACTAGCGGGCTGCACAGATACGCAGTATTTT.

This clonotype appeared once. This chain links TRBV27 with TRBJ2-7; possibly TRBD2 for D (6 bases). The CDR3 has 12 residues. The germline CDR1 and CDR2 sequences are MNHEY and SMNVEV (reference sequence). The V and J ends lost 8 bases and 3 bases respectively, with 11 bases between them. The CDR3 region is CASRGTGYEQYF. The DNA for the CDR3 is TGTGCCAGCCGGGGGACCGGCTACGAGCAGTACTTC.

The chain carries TRBV4-3 and TRBJ2-1; 8 bases line up with TRBD2. J was trimmed by 7 bases and V by 1 base; bases with no gene match: 9. Germline values: CDR1 LGHNA, CDR2 YSLEER. The length of the CDR3 is 16 residues. The CDR3 is CASSQASGGPGNEQFF. In nucleotides, the CDR3 is TGCGCCAGCAGCCAAGCTTCGGGAGGGCCGGGTAATGAGCAGTTCTTC.

The J gene is TRBJ2-2, the V gene TRBV15; 11 bases map to TRBD1. The V gene's germline CDR1 is LNHNV and CDR2 YYDKDF (reference sequence). V lost 3 bases, J lost 5 bases, and 8 bases stayed unmatched. The CDR3 loop spans 17 amino acids. In DNA, the CDR3 is TGTGCCACCAGCAGGTCCGGGACAGGGGGGATGACCGGGGAGCTGTTTTTT. Translating gives CATSRSGTGGMTGELFF.

The chain recombines TRBV12-3 or TRBV12-4 with TRBJ2-7, with TRBD2 as a possible D gene (6 bases). The length of the CDR3 is 14 residues. The V end was cut by 6 bases, the J end by 5 bases, with 17 bases between. The CDR3 protein is CASRPGLPPDEQYF. CDR3 in DNA: TGTGCCAGCAGGCCGGGACTCCCCCCGGACGAGCAGTACTTC.